This T cell receptor (beta chain) was retrieved from a study of tumor and adjacent non-tumor tissue in lung cancer. V dropped 3 bases and J dropped 3 bases, with 11 bases sitting between them. The CDR3 extends over 14 amino acids. Germline CDR1 reads DFQATT; CDR2 reads SNEGSKA (reference sequence). No cell sorting was done before RNA was extracted from the tissue. Three rounds of nested PCR, following a modified ARM-PCR protocol, produced the TCRbeta library. TCRdb reanalysed the multiplex PCR reads using MiXCR and keeps one entry per CDR3 protein. The table includes around 140,000 distinct CDR3 sequences, roughly 70% detected once. Notes on the study in general: Tumor tissue had significantly higher TCR diversity than normal lung.

This clonotype was observed many times. The antigen is unknown. The sequence derives from a man between 60 and 75 years old with small cell lung cancer. The sample comprised lung tumor tissue. V usage is TRBV20-1 and J usage is TRBJ2-2; the D is unclear. CDR3 coding DNA: TGCAGTGCTAGTTCCGGGTCGGACACCGGGGAGCTGTTTTTT. Its translation is CSASSGSDTGELFF.